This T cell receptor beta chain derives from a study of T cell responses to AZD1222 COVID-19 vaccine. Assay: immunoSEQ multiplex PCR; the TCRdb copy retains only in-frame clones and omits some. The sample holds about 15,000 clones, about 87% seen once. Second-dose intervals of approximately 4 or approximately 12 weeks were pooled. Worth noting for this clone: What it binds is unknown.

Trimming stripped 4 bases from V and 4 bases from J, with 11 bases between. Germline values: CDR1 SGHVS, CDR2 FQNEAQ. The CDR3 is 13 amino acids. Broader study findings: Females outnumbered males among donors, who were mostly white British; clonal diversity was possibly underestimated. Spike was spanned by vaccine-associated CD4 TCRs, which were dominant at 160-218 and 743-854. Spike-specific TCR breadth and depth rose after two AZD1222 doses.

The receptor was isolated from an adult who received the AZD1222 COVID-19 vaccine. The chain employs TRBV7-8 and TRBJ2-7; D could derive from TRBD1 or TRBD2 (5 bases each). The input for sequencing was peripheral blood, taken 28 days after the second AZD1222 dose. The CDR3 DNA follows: TGTGCCAGCAGCTCAGGGACCCTATACGAGCAGTACTTC. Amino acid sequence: CASSSGTLYEQYF.